The 27 T cell receptor beta chains below all came from one sample that was sequenced in a study of long-term antiretroviral therapy in people with HIV. Version v3.0 of the immunoSEQ assay ran at survey level. Profiling relied on immunoSEQ multiplex PCR, and the TCRdb table lists in-frame clones only, not all of them. The sample lists about 20,000 clones, approximately 86% seen once, with about 11% in the top ten. The sequencing here drew on unsorted PBMCs, taken roughly 2.3 years after starting antiretroviral therapy. These receptors were obtained from a man aged 35-49 years with HIV.

The V gene is TRBV7-3, the J gene TRBJ2-7; tentatively, D is TRBD1 or TRBD2 (5 bases each). CDR3 size: 16 residues. With 5 bases removed from V and 2 bases from J, the gap between germline ends came to 19 bases. Germline assignment: CDR1 SGHTA and CDR2 FQGTGA. The CDR3 DNA sequence: TGTGCCAGCAGCCCCCAGAGGGACGGGAAGCCCTACGAGCAGTACTTC. Protein product: CASSPQRDGKPYEQYF.

This chain uses TRBV10-1 with TRBJ2-3; D might be TRBD1 (6 bases). The CDR3 sequence is 14 residues long. Germline values: CDR1 WNHNN, CDR2 SYGVQD (reference sequence). The germline V and J ends were trimmed by 5 bases and 2 bases, with 11 bases remaining between them. For the CDR3, the DNA is TGCGCCAGCAGTCAACAGGGCCCCACAGATACGCAGTATTTT. As protein: CASSQQGPTDTQYF.

This clone is deemed medium-sized. The chain has TRBV5-8 and TRBJ2-1, with D maybe TRBD2 (6 bases). The CDR3 covers 15 residues. Germline lookup yields CDR1 SGHTS and CDR2 YDEGEE. Trimming stripped 3 bases from V and 0 bases from J, with 10 bases between. In DNA, the CDR3 is TGTGCCAGCAGCTGGCGGGGTAACTCCTACAATGAGCAGTTCTTC. Translated: CASSWRGNSYNEQFF.

The chain has TRBV4-3 and TRBJ1-1, with D possibly TRBD1 on 6 matching bases. The CDR3 is made up of 13 amino acids. V gave up 0 bases and J gave up 9 bases, with 11 bases separating them. Per germline, CDR1 LGHNA and CDR2 YSLEER. This CDR3 is CASSQDTGQQAFF. The CDR3 DNA reads TGCGCCAGCAGCCAAGATACAGGACAGCAAGCTTTCTTT.

This clone came up a few times. The chain uses TRBV5-1 and TRBJ1-6, with TRBD1 as a possible D gene (6 bases). The germline V gene has CDR1 SGHRS and CDR2 YFSETQ. The CDR3 is 16 residues long. The V end was cut by 3 bases, the J end by 6 bases, with 16 bases between. CDR3 coding DNA: TGCGCCAGCAGCTCAGAGGGTAGAGGGGGTAATTCACCCCTCCACTTT. This translates into CASSSEGRGGNSPLHF.

CDR3 in amino acids: CASMRDAEAFF. In DNA form, the CDR3 reads TGTGCCAGTATGAGGGACGCTGAAGCTTTCTTT. The chain is built from TRBV19 and TRBJ1-1; D is perhaps TRBD1 (5 bases). V was trimmed by 7 bases and J by 6 bases, leaving 9 bases between them. The CDR3 spans 11 residues. Germline V lookup: CDR1 LNHDA, CDR2 SQIVND (reference sequence).

This clone occurred a few times. This chain connects TRBV11-2 to TRBJ1-3; D remains ambiguous. CDR1 SGHAT and CDR2 FQNNGV come from the germline V gene. The CDR3 totals 11 residues. V was clipped by 5 bases and J by 2 bases, with 1 base between them. The CDR3 loop reads CASSAGNTIYF. The CDR3 DNA is TGTGCCAGCAGCGCTGGAAACACCATATATTTT. The whole variable domain, remainder taken from reference TRBV11-2 and TRBJ1-3, is EAGVAQSPRYKIIEKRQSVAFWCNPISGHATLYWYQQILGQGPKLLIQFQNNGVVDDSQLPKDRFSAERLKGVDSTLKIQPAKLEDSAVYLCASSAGNTIYFGEGSWLTVV.

The gene calls are TRBV11-2 and TRBJ2-2; D perhaps matches TRBD2 (7 bases). CDR3 length equals 15 residues. The V gene's germline CDR1 is SGHAT and CDR2 FQNNGV. The germline V and J ends were trimmed by 1 base and 6 bases, with 12 bases remaining between them. CDR3 sequence reads: CASSLVGGVPGELFF. The DNA for the CDR3 is TGTGCCAGCAGCTTAGTAGGGGGGGTCCCCGGGGAGCTGTTTTTT. The variable domain in full, with the rest retrieved from reference TRBV11-2 and TRBJ2-2, is EAGVAQSPRYKIIEKRQSVAFWCNPISGHATLYWYQQILGQGPKLLIQFQNNGVVDDSQLPKDRFSAERLKGVDSTLKIQPAKLEDSAVYLCASSLVGGVPGELFFGEGSRLTVL.

The chain is built from TRBV19 and TRBJ2-3, with 7 bases identical to TRBD1. CDR1 and CDR2 (germline): LNHDA, SQIVND (reference sequence). Trimming cost V 3 bases and J 1 base; bases outside gene matches: 10. The CDR3 consists of 17 residues. Written as DNA, the CDR3 is TGTGCCAGTAGTATGGGCCCCATAGACAGGGGCACAGATACGCAGTATTTT. Its translation: CASSMGPIDRGTDTQYF.

The chain uses TRBV6-1 and TRBJ1-5; TRBD1 matches at 7 bases. The CDR3 spans 14 residues. The V gene end was trimmed by 8 bases and the J gene end by 5 bases; junction bases not matched to a gene: 9. Looked up from germline, CDR1 is MNHNS and CDR2 is SASEGT. CDR3 residues: CASRRRQGDQPQHF. For the CDR3, the DNA is TGTGCCAGCCGGAGACGACAGGGAGATCAGCCCCAGCATTTT.

This clone was observed a single time. The chain employs TRBV5-1 and TRBJ2-7; tentative D call: TRBD2 (6 bases). The CDR3 totals 15 residues. The germline gives CDR1 SGHRS, CDR2 YFSETQ. The V and J ends lost 5 bases and 2 bases respectively, with 17 bases between them. CDR3 nucleotide sequence: TGCGCCAGCAGGTCCCAGGGAGGCCCAGCCTACGAGCAGTACTTC. This codes for CASRSQGGPAYEQYF.

The chain links TRBV27 to TRBJ2-7; 8 bases fit TRBD1. The V and J ends lost 6 bases and 6 bases, in that order; junction bases with no gene match: 7. The CDR3 is made up of 13 amino acids. From germline, CDR1 is MNHEY and CDR2 SMNVEV (reference sequence). The CDR3 bases are TGTGCCAGCAGATGGACAGGGCGGAGCGAGCAGTACTTC. It is translated as CASRWTGRSEQYF.

J is TRBJ2-3 and V is TRBV7-2, with D unresolved. V gave up 2 bases and J gave up 4 bases, with 10 bases separating them. The germline gives CDR1 SGHTA, CDR2 FQGNSA. There are 14 residues in the CDR3. The CDR3 DNA reads as TGTGCCAGCAGCTTATGGCTCGGTGCAGATACGCAGTATTTT. Its translation is CASSLWLGADTQYF.

CDR3 sequence: CASSYRDRSDSPLHF. Written as DNA, the CDR3 is TGTGCCAGCAGTTACCGGGACAGAAGTGATTCACCCCTCCACTTT. The chain uses TRBV6-6 and TRBJ1-6; 7 nucleotides match TRBD1. Germline assignment: CDR1 MNHNY and CDR2 SVGAGI (reference sequence). The CDR3 totals 15 residues. The junction had 6 bases not matched to a gene; V was cut back by 2 bases and J by 8 bases.

This clone has a single count. This rearrangement joins TRBV7-9 to TRBJ2-7, with a tentative D call TRBD2 (5 bases). This CDR3 contains 19 residues. Trimming cost V 4 bases and J 0 bases, with 25 bases left between them. Germline V gene sequence: CDR1 SEHNR, CDR2 FQNEAQ (reference sequence). The CDR3 nucleotides are TGTGCCAGCAGCTCTCCAACGATCGGCGGGCCCACACGCTCCTACGAGCAGTACTTC. This gives the protein CASSSPTIGGPTRSYEQYF.

The V and J genes are TRBV28 and TRBJ2-7; 10 bases map to TRBD1. The length of the CDR3 is 15 residues. Germline CDR1 MDHEN, CDR2 SYDVKM. Trimming cost V 5 bases and J 2 bases; bases outside gene matches: 6. The CDR3 region has the DNA TGTGCCAGCAGTACCGGGACAGGGGCCACCTACGAGCAGTACTTC. Protein product: CASSTGTGATYEQYF.

The chain employs TRBV19 and TRBJ2-1; D unclear. Germline lookup yields CDR1 LNHDA and CDR2 SQIVND (reference sequence). The CDR3 spans 15 residues. Trimming removed 3 bases at V and 0 bases at J, with 9 bases between. CDR3 loop: CASSIFTNSYNEQFF. As DNA, the CDR3 is TGTGCCAGTAGTATTTTTACTAACTCCTACAATGAGCAGTTCTTC.

The V and J genes are TRBV30 and TRBJ1-5; TRBD1 agrees at 8 bases. Unmatched junction bases numbered 4, after V lost 2 bases and J lost 4 bases. The germline V gene has CDR1 GTSNPN and CDR2 SVGIG (reference sequence). The CDR3 totals 14 residues. DNA of the CDR3: TGTGCCTGGAGTAATCAGGGGGCAAATCAGCCCCAGCATTTT. As protein: CAWSNQGANQPQHF.

This rearrangement joins TRBV10-2 to TRBJ2-1, with 14 bases identical to TRBD2. This CDR3 has 16 amino acids. After removal of 7 bases from V and 9 bases from J, the junction contained 11 bases not matched to a gene. The germline V gene has CDR1 WSHSY and CDR2 SAAADI. The CDR3 protein is CASKATSGREFIEQFF. The CDR3 DNA sequence: TGCGCCAGCAAGGCGACTAGCGGGAGGGAATTCATTGAGCAGTTCTTC.

The J gene is TRBJ2-3, the V gene TRBV25-1; D perhaps matches TRBD2 (5 bases). The length of the CDR3 is 16 residues. Germline V gene data show CDR1 as MGHDK and CDR2 as SYGVNS. Trimming shortened V by 6 bases and J by 3 bases, and 19 bases separated the two germline ends. As DNA, the CDR3 is TGTGCCAGCAGCCCCGCGCGGGTTTCGTCGACAGATACGCAGTATTTT. It encodes CASSPARVSSTDTQYF. The full variable domain, in which reference TRBV25-1 and TRBJ2-3 provide the parts outside the CDR3, is EADIYQTPRYLVIGTGKKITLECSQTMGHDKMYWYQQDPGMELHLIHYSYGVNSTEKGDLSSESTVSRIRTEHFPLTLESARPSHTSQYLCASSPARVSSTDTQYFGPGTRLTVL.

This chain connects TRBV5-6 to TRBJ1-2; TRBD1 aligns across 10 bases. With 3 bases clipped from V and 0 bases from J, the junction kept 8 bases outside the gene matches. Germline V lookup: CDR1 SGHDT, CDR2 YYEEEE. The CDR3 sequence is 17 residues long. The CDR3 region has the DNA TGTGCCAGCAGCTCCCGACAGGGGGCGCGAGCTAACTATGGCTACACCTTC. It encodes CASSSRQGARANYGYTF.

The J gene is TRBJ1-3, the V gene TRBV5-1; D not resolved. CDR1 is SGHRS, CDR2 YFSETQ, per germline. Trimming took 7 bases from V and 0 from J, leaving 11 bases between them. This CDR3 spans 14 amino acids. CDR3 amino acids: CASRPPDSGNTIYF. The CDR3 DNA sequence: TGCGCCAGCCGCCCCCCGGACTCTGGAAACACCATATATTTT. Combining the CDR3 with reference TRBV5-1 and TRBJ1-3 gives the whole variable domain KAGVTQTPRYLIKTRGQQVTLSCSPISGHRSVSWYQQTPGQGLQFLFEYFSETQRNKGNFPGRFSGRQFSNSRSEMNVSTLELGDSALYLCASRPPDSGNTIYFGEGSWLTVV.

The chain has TRBV2 and TRBJ1-5; 9 nucleotides agree with TRBD1. This CDR3 spans 15 amino acids. V was clipped by 6 bases and J by 6 bases; unmatched bases: 9. CDR1 and CDR2 (germline): SNHLY, FYNNEI. Here the CDR3 DNA reads TGTGCCAGCAGGCGAACAGGGGGCTTTGGTCAGCCCCAGCATTTT. Translated, it gives CASRRTGGFGQPQHF.

The V and J genes are TRBV20-1 and TRBJ2-1; D ambiguous. The V end was cut by 3 bases, the J end by 8 bases, with 5 bases between. Germline CDR1 and CDR2: DFQATT and SNEGSKA (reference sequence). The CDR3 is 10 amino acids. DNA of the CDR3: TGCAGTGCTAGTGGGGATGAGCAGTTCTTC. Encoded protein: CSASGDEQFF.

The V and J genes are TRBV19 and TRBJ1-5; tentative D call: TRBD1 (5 bases). The CDR3 is 12 amino acids. Germline loops: CDR1 LNHDA, CDR2 SQIVND (reference sequence). The V end was cut by 7 bases, the J end by 5 bases, with 9 bases between. This chain's CDR3 is CASKRGDQPQHF. CDR3 nucleotides: TGTGCCAGTAAACGGGGGGATCAGCCCCAGCATTTT.

This clone occurred a few times. The chain employs TRBV7-9 and TRBJ1-5; D is uncertain. This CDR3 has 14 residues. Germline V gene data show CDR1 as SEHNR and CDR2 as FQNEAQ (reference sequence). Trimming took off 3 bases at V and 5 bases at J, with 11 bases between the two ends. In DNA, the CDR3 is TGTGCCAGCAGCTTGGGAGGGTATGATCAGCCCCAGCATTTT. This translates into CASSLGGYDQPQHF.

This rearrangement joins TRBV27 to TRBJ2-3; 11 nucleotides match TRBD1. The CDR3 extends over 16 amino acids. Germline loops: CDR1 MNHEY, CDR2 SMNVEV (reference sequence). J gave up 5 bases and V 3 bases, and 7 bases lay outside the gene matches. CDR3 region: CASSFPSGQGEDTQYF. CDR3 DNA sequence: TGTGCCAGCAGTTTTCCGTCGGGACAGGGGGAAGATACGCAGTATTTT.